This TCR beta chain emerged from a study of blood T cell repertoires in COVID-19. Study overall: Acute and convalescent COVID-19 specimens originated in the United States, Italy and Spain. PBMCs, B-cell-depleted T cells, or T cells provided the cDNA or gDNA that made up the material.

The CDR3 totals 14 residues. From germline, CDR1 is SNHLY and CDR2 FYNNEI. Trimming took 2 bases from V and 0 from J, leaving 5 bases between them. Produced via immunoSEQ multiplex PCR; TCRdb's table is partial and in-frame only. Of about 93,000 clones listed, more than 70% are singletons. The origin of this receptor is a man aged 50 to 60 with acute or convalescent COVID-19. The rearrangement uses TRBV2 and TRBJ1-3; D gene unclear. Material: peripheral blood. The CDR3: CASSEQNSGNTIYF. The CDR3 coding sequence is TGTGCCAGCAGTGAACAGAACTCTGGAAACACCATATATTTT.